This T cell receptor (beta chain) was retrieved from a study of technical replicates of blood from a few donors (dated by TCRdb to the late 2010s). The library was built by means of the immunoSEQ multiplex PCR assay. The table comes from immuneACCESS by way of TCRdb, which keeps in-frame sequences with V and J called. Part of the clones is missing from these tables; in studies checked, under half for an unresolved V gene and the rest for unknown reasons. The sample records tens of thousands of clones, roughly 94% of which are singletons. In total, the top ten clones hold roughly 0.37% of the sample. CDR1 and CDR2 are drawn from the germline V gene: SQVTM, ANQGSEA. A distance of 4 bases separates the germline ends of V and J, which lose 4 bases and 6 bases respectively. There are 10 amino acids in the CDR3, from cysteine to phenylalanine inclusive. Kept here is only the CDR3 DNA, which spans 30 bases and is read in frame from base 1.

As for this clone: Its target antigen remains unknown. There are no base qualities to consult, and no much larger clone falls within one base.

This receptor was identified in a human donor in good health. The sequenced sample was T cells isolated from PBMCs. The chain is made from TRBV29-1 and TRBJ2-1; the D gene remains uncertain. The DNA is as follows: TGCAGCGTTGTCGGCAATGAGCAGTTCTTC. It encodes CSVVGNEQFF.